This T cell receptor (beta chain) originates from a study of T cell responses to AZD1222 COVID-19 vaccine. Overall study findings and caveats: The donor cohort was predominantly white British with a female majority, and clonal diversity may have been underestimated. Two AZD1222 administrations were followed by greater Spike-specific TCR breadth and depth. Regions 160-218 and 743-854 dominated among vaccine-associated CD4 TCRs spanning spike.

Only in-frame clones appear in the TCRdb table, and some are missing; sequencing was by immunoSEQ multiplex PCR. The profile shows some 200,000 clones, almost 95% of them singletons. In its sample, this clone was seen once. What it binds is unknown. The CDR3 covers 11 residues. Germline lookup yields CDR1 DFQATT and CDR2 SNEGSKA (reference sequence). The V and J ends lost 5 bases and 13 bases, in that order; junction bases with no gene match: 8. The source material was peripheral blood, sampled on day 0 of AZD1222 vaccination. The receptor was derived from an adult in good health. The V gene is TRBV20-1, the J gene TRBJ2-1; TRBD2 agrees at 7 bases. CDR3 coding DNA: TGCAGTGCTTCGCCCACTAGCGTCCAGTTCTTC. Translation: CSASPTSVQFF.